The present T cell receptor (beta chain) was sequenced within a study of neurological immune-mediated disorders. PBMCs numbering 2 million and stored at -80 C yielded the unsorted libraries. Trimming at V came to 8 bases and at J to 2 bases, leaving 5 bases not matched to a gene. CDR3 size: 13 residues. Germline assignment: CDR1 MNHEY and CDR2 SVGEGT. TCRdb re-analysed the 5' RACE reads in MiXCR, keeping a single row per CDR3 protein. The table records 23,000 or so distinct CDR3 sequences, about 13% of them present only once. This clonotype was detected ten times or more. The rearrangement joins TRBV6-2 or TRBV6-3 to TRBJ2-7; 8 nucleotides agree with TRBD2. The sequence was collected from a woman aged 60-75 years with HTLV-1-associated myelopathy (HAM/TSP). The sequencing sample was made of PBMCs. The CDR3 bases are TGTGCCAGCTGGGCGGGGGGAACCTACGAGCAGTACTTC. This encodes CASWAGGTYEQYF.